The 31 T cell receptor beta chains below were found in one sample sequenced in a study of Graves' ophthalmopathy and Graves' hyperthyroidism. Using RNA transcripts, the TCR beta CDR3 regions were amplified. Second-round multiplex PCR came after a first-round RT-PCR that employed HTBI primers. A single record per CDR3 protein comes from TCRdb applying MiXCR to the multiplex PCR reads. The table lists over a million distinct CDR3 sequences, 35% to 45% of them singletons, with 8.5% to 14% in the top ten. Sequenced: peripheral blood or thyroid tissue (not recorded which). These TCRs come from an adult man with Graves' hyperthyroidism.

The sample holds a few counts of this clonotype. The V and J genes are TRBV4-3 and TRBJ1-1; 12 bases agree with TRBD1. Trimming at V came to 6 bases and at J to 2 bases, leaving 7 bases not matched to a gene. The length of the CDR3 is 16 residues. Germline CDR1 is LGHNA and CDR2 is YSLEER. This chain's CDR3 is CASSSGQGAINTEAFF. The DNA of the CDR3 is TGCGCCAGCAGTTCGGGACAGGGGGCGATAAACACTGAAGCTTTCTTT.

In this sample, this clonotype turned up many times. The CDR3 loop reads CATSDASGIPGDQPQHF. CDR3 DNA: TGTGCCACCAGTGATGCTTCGGGAATCCCAGGGGATCAGCCCCAGCATTTT. This chain links TRBV24-1 with TRBJ1-5; perhaps TRBD1 as D (6 bases). The CDR3 spans 17 residues. CDR1 and CDR2 from the germline V gene are KGHDR and SFDVKD. Trimming pared 3 bases from V and 5 bases from J, leaving 19 bases between.

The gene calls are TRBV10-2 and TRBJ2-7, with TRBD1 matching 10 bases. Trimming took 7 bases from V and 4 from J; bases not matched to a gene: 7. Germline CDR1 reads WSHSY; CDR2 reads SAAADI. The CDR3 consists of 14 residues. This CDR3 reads CASNPGQGRYEQYF. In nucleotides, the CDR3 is TGCGCCAGCAATCCGGGACAGGGGAGGTACGAGCAGTACTTC.

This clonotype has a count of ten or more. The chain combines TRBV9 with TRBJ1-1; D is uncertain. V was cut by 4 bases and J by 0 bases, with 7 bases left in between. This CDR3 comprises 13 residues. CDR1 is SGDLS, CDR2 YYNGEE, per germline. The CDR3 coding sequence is TGTGCCAGCAGCTCGGCGGTGAACACTGAAGCTTTCTTT. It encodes CASSSAVNTEAFF. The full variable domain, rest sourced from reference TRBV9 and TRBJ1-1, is DSGVTQTPKHLITATGQRVTLRCSPRSGDLSVYWYQQSLDQGLQFLIQYYNGEERAKGNILERFSAQQFPDLHSELNLSSLELGDSALYFCASSSAVNTEAFFGQGTRLTVV.

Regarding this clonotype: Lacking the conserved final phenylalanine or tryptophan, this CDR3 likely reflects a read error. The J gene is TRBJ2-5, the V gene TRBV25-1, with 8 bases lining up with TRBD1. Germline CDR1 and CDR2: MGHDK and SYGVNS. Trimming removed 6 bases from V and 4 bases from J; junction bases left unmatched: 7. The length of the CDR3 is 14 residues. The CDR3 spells CASSTRTGLETQYL. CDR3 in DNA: TGTGCCAGCAGCACCCGGACAGGGTTAGAGACCCAGTACCTC.

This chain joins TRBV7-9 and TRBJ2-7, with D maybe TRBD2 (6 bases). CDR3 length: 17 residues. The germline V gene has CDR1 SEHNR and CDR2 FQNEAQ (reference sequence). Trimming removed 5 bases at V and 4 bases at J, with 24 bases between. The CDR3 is CASSPGPGGVLPYEQYF. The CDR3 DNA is TGTGCCAGCAGCCCAGGCCCCGGGGGAGTACTGCCGTACGAGCAGTACTTC. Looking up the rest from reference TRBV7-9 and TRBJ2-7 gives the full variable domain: DTGVSQNPRHKITKRGQNVTFRCDPISEHNRLYWYRQTLGQGPEFLTYFQNEAQLEKSRLLSDRFSAERPKGSFSTLEIQRTEQGDSAMYLCASSPGPGGVLPYEQYFGPGTRLTVT.

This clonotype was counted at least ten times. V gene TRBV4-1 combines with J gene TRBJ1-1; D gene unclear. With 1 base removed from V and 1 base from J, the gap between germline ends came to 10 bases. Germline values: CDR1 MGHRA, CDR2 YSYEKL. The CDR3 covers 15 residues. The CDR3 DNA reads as TGCGCCAGCAGCCAAGGGCCAGGAGAGAACACTGAAGCTTTCTTT. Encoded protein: CASSQGPGENTEAFF.

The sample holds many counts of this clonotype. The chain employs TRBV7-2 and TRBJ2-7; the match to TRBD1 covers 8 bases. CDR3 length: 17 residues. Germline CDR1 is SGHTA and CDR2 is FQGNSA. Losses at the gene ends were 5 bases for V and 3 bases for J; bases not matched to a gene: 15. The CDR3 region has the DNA TGTGCCAGCAGCCTGGCCGGGACGCGACAGGGGAACTACGAGCAGTACTTC. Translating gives CASSLAGTRQGNYEQYF.

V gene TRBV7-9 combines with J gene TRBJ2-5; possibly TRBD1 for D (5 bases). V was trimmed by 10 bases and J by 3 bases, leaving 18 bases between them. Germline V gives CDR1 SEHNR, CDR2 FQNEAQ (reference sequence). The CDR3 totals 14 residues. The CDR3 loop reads CAKAPGFAEETQYF. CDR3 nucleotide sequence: TGTGCCAAGGCTCCAGGGTTCGCTGAAGAGACCCAGTACTTC.

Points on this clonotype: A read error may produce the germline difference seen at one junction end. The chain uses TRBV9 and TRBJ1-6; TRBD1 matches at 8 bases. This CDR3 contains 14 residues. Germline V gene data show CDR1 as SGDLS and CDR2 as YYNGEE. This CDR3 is CTSTQGQGNSPLHF. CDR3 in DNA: TGTACCAGCACCCAAGGACAGGGCAATTCACCCCTCCACTTT. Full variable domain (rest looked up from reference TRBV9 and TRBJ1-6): DSGVTQTPKHLITATGQRVTLRCSPRSGDLSVYWYQQSLDQGLQFLIQYYNGEERAKGNILERFSAQQFPDLHSELNLSSLELGDSALYFCTSTQGQGNSPLHFGNGTRLTVT.

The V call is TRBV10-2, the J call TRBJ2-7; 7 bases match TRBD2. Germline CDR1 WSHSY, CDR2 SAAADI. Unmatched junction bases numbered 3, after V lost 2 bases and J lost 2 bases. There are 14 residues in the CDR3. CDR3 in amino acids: CASSEMGGPYEQYF. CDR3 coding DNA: TGCGCCAGCAGTGAGATGGGAGGGCCCTACGAGCAGTACTTC.

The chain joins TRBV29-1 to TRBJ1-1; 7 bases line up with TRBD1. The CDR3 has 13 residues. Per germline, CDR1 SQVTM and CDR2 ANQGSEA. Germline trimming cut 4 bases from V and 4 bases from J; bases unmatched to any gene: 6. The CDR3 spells CSVGDRSRTEAFF. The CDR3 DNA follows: TGCAGCGTTGGGGACAGATCACGCACTGAAGCTTTCTTT.

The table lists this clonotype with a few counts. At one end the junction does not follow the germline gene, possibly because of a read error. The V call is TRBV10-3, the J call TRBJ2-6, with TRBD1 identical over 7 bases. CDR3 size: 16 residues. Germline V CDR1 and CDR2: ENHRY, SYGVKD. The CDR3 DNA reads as TGTGCCAGCAGTCCCGGGACAGTTTCTGGGGCCAACGTCCTGACTTTC. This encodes CASSPGTVSGANVLTF.

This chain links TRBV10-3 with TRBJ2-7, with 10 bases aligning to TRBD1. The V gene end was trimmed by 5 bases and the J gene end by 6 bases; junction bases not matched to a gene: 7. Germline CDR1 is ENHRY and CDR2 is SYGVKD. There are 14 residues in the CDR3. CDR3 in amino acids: CAISSGTGVGEQYF. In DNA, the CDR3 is TGTGCCATCAGTTCAGGGACAGGGGTGGGCGAGCAGTACTTC.

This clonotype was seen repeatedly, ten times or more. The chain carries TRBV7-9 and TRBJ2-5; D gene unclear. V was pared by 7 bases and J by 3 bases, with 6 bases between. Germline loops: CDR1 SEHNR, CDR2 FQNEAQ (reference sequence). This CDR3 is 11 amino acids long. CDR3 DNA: TGTGCCAGCACTAGAGAAGAGACCCAGTACTTC. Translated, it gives CASTREETQYF.

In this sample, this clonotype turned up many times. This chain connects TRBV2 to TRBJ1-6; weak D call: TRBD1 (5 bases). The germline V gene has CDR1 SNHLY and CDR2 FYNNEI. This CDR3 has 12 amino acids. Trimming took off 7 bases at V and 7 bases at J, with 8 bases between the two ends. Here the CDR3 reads CASNRFNSPLHF. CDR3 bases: TGTGCCAGCAACAGGTTCAATTCACCCCTCCACTTT. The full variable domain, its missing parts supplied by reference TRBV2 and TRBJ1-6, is EPEVTQTPSHQVTQMGQEVILRCVPISNHLYFYWYRQILGQKVEFLVSFYNNEISEKSEIFDDQFSVERPDGSNFTLKIRSTKLEDSAMYFCASNRFNSPLHFGNGTRLTVT.

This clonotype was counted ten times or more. CDR3 sequence reads: CASSLGPSGRYEQYF. CDR3 in DNA: TGTGCCAGCAGCTTAGGACCTAGCGGGAGGTACGAGCAGTACTTC. The rearrangement uses TRBV7-3 and TRBJ2-7; 11 bases fit TRBD2. V lost 2 bases and J lost 4; bases outside the gene matches: 4. Germline CDR1 is SGHTA and CDR2 is FQGTGA. The CDR3 runs to 15 residues. The variable domain in full, with the rest retrieved from reference TRBV7-3 and TRBJ2-7, is GAGVSQTPSNKVTEKGKYVELRCDPISGHTALYWYRQSLGQGPEFLIYFQGTGAADDSGLPNDRFFAVRPEGSVSTLKIQRTERGDSAVYLCASSLGPSGRYEQYFGPGTRLTVT.

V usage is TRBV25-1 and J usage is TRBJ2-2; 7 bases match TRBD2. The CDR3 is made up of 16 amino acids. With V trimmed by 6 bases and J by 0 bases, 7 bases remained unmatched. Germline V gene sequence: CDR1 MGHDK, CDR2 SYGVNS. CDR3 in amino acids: CASSVERGANTGELFF. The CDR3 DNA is TGTGCCAGCAGCGTTGAGCGGGGAGCGAACACCGGGGAGCTGTTTTTT.

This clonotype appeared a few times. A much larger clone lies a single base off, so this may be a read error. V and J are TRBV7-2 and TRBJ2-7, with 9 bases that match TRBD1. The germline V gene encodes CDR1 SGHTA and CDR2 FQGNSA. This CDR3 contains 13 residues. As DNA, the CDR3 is TGTGCCGGCAGTCGGGACAGGGTATGGGAGCAGTACTTC. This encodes CAGSRDRVWEQYF.

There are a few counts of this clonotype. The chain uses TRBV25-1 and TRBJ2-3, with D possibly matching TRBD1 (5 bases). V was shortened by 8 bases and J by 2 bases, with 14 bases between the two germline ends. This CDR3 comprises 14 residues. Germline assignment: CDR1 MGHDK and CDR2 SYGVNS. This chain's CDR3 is CASDSRGLTDTQYF. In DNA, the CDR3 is TGTGCCAGCGATTCTAGGGGCCTCACAGATACGCAGTATTTT. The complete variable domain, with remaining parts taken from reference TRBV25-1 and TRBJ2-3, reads EADIYQTPRYLVIGTGKKITLECSQTMGHDKMYWYQQDPGMELHLIHYSYGVNSTEKGDLSSESTVSRIRTEHFPLTLESARPSHTSQYLCASDSRGLTDTQYFGPGTRLTVL.

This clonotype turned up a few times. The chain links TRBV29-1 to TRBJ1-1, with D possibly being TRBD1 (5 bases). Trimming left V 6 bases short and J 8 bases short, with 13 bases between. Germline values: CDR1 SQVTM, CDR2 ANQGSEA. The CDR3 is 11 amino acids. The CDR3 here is CSVDPGREAFF. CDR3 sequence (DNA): TGCAGCGTCGATCCGGGACGGGAAGCTTTCTTT. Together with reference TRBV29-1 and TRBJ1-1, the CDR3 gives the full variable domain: SAVISQKPSRDICQRGTSLTIQCQVDSQVTMMFWYRQQPGQSLTLIATANQGSEATYESGFVIDKFPISRPNLTFSTLTVSNMSPEDSSIYLCSVDPGREAFFGQGTRLTVV.

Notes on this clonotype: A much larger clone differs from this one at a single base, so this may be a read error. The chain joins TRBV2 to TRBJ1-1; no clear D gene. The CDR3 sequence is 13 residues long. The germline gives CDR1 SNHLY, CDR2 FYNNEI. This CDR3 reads CASSSLTNTEAFF. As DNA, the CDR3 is TGCGCCAGCAGCTCCCTGACGAACACTGAAGCTTTCTTT.

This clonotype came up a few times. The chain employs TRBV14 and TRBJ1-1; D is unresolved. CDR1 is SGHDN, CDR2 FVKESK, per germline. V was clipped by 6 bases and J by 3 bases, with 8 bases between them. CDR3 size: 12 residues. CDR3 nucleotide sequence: TGTGCCAGCAGTGGAAGCTACACTGAAGCTTTCTTT. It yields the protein CASSGSYTEAFF.

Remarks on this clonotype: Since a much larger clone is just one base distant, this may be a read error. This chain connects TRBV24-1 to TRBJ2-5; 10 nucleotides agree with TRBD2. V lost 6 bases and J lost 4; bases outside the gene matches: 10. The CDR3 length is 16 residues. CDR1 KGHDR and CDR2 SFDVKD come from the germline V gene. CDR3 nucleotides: TGTGCCACCAGTTCGCCTAGCGGGAGTTTTGTAGAGACCCAGTACTTC. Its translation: CATSSPSGSFVETQYF.

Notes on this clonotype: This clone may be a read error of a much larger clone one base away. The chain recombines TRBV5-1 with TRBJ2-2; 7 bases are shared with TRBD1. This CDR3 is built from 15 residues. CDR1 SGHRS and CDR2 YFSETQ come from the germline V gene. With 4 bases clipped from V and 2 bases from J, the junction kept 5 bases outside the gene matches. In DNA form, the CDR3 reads TGCGCCAGCAGCCACGACAGGGCTAACACCGGGGAGCTGTTTTTT. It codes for CASSHDRANTGELFF. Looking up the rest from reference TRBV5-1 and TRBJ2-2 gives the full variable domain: KAGVTQTPRYLIKTRGQQVTLSCSPISGHRSVSWYQQTPGQGLQFLFEYFSETQRNKGNFPGRFSGRQFSNSRSEMNVSTLELGDSALYLCASSHDRANTGELFFGEGSRLTVL.

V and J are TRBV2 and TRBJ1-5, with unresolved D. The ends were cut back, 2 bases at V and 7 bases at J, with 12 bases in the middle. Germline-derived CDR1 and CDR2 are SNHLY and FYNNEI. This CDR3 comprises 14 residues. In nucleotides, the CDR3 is TGTGCCAGCAGTGAACGCGGAATTATACAGCCCCAGCATTTT. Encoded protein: CASSERGIIQPQHF.

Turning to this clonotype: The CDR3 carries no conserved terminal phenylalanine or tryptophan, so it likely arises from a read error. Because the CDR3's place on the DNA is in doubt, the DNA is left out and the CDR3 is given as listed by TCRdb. CDR3 sequence reads: CSVEDLNRQGCYTFGS. This chain connects TRBV29-1 to TRBJ2-5. The CDR3 comprises 16 residues, both ends counted. CDR1 is SQVTM, CDR2 ANQGSEA, per germline.

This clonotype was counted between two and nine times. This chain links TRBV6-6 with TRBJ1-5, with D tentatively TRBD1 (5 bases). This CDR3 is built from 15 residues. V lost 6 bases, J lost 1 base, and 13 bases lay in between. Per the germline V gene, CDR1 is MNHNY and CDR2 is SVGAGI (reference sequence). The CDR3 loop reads CASRLSRDSNQPQHF. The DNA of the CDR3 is TGTGCCAGCAGGTTATCTAGGGACAGCAATCAGCCCCAGCATTTT.

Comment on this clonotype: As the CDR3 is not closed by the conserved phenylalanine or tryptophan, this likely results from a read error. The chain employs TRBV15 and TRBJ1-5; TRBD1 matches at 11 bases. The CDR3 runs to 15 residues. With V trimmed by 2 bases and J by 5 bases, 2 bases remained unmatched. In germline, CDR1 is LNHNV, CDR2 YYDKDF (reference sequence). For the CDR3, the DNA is TGTGCCACCAGCAGAAGGACAGGGGGCGATCAGCCCCAGCATTCT. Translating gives CATSRRTGGDQPQHS.

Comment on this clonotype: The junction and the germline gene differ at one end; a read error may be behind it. The CDR3 region has the DNA TGCGCCAGCAGCCAAGATCATTGGGGTTGGGAGACCCAGTACTTC. Translated: CASSQDHWGWETQYF. The chain employs TRBV7-2 and TRBJ2-5, with D hard to call. This CDR3 contains 15 residues. In germline, CDR1 is SGHTA, CDR2 FQGNSA.

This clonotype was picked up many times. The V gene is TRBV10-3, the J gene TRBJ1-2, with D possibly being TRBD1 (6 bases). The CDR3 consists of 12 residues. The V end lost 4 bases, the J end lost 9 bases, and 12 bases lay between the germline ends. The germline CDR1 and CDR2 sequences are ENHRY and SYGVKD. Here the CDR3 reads CAISAGEFSYTF. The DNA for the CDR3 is TGTGCCATCAGTGCAGGGGAGTTCAGCTACACCTTC.